This T cell receptor beta chain was sequenced during a study of blood T cell repertoires in COVID-19. Source study methods: Researchers report that nucleated cell counts were estimated from reference gene primer amplification. Here immunoSEQ multiplex PCR was the method, and the copy in TCRdb shows in-frame clones only, minus some. The V and J calls and clone size were taken over from that table, and D and trimming were inferred from the DNA. The top ten clones hold approximately 18% of a sample with about 200,000 clones, roughly 85% of them seen once. The CDR3 length is 14 residues. The V and J ends lost 7 bases and 5 bases respectively, with 12 bases between them. Germline CDR1 SNHLY, CDR2 FYNNEI. The participants were between about 18 and 89 years old and came from about two dozen US areas. Cohort 3 donors counted as recovered after two negative PCRs, clearance, or resolved symptoms.

This chain links TRBV2 with TRBJ1-6; D unresolved. The sample consisted of PBMCs or T cells enriched from blood (not recorded which). The sequence was obtained from a man aged 40-50 years who had recovered from COVID-19. CDR3 coding DNA: TGTGCCAGCAAAACCGTTACGGATAATTCACCCCTCCACTTT. Protein product: CASKTVTDNSPLHF.